This T cell receptor (beta chain) was recorded in a study of blood T cell repertoires in COVID-19. Study background: Collection of acute and convalescent COVID-19 samples took place in the United States, Italy and Spain. PBMCs, B-cell-depleted T cells, or T cells were the source of the cDNA or gDNA that made up the material.

The CDR3 totals 11 residues. Germline loops: CDR1 DFQATT, CDR2 SNEGSKA (reference sequence). Authors' methods: Nucleated cell counts were estimated from reference gene primer amplification. Assay used: immunoSEQ multiplex PCR; TCRdb lists only in-frame clones, some missing. The V and J calls and the clone size are those of that table, but D and trimming were determined from the DNA. This sample has 210,000 or so clones, with about 85% found just once. The specimen was peripheral blood. This clonotype originated in a woman of 80 years or more with active or convalescent COVID-19. This sequence joins TRBV20-1 and TRBJ1-1; D gene ambiguous. CDR3 amino acids: CRASSLSGAFF. For the CDR3, the DNA is TGCAGGGCAAGCTCCCTCAGCGGAGCTTTCTTT.